The rows below give T cell receptor beta chains drawn from one sample of a study of shared T cell receptors in the human thymus. Here immunoSEQ multiplex PCR was the method, and the copy in TCRdb shows in-frame clones only, minus some. The table lists more than 300,000 clones, approximately 95% of them singletons. Sequencing input: thymocytes. These receptors all come from a human donor. Each CDR3 is given with its conserved first and last residue. D genes are given only for firm matches. The size field is filled for only some rows; it gives once, few, many or a size class.

TRBJ2-7 | TRBV5-1 | TRBD2 | . | CASNSRGLAGSSYEQYF | TGCGCCAGCAACAGTCGGGGACTAGCGGGGAGCTCCTACGAGCAGTACTTC
TRBJ1-1 | TRBV28 | . | once | CASKEASGRAFF | TGTGCCAGCAAGGAAGCGAGTGGGAGGGCTTTCTTT
TRBJ2-7 | TRBV9 | . | . | CASSGAGSYEQYF | TGTGCCAGCAGCGGTGCTGGCTCCTACGAGCAGTACTTC
TRBJ2-3 | TRBV7-3 | . | . | CASSQHTQYF | TGTGCCAGCAGCCAACATACGCAGTATTTT
TRBJ2-7 | TRBV5-4 | TRBD2 | . | CASSLRHVMGGRSLYEQYF | TGTGCCAGCAGCTTGCGGCATGTCATGGGCGGGAGGTCGTTGTACGAGCAGTACTTC
TRBJ1-5 | TRBV27 | . | . | CASSPYTGRYSNQPQHF | TGTGCCAGCAGTCCGTATACAGGGAGGTATAGCAATCAGCCCCAGCATTTT
TRBJ2-7 | TRBV4-1 | . | . | CASSQGGSQGEAYEQYF | TGCGCCAGCAGCCAAGGGGGCTCTCAGGGAGAAGCCTACGAGCAGTACTTC
TRBJ2-2 | TRBV5-1 | TRBD1 | . | CASSALGDRDNGGTGELFF | TGCGCCAGCAGCGCTCTGGGGGACAGGGATAACGGTGGCACCGGGGAGCTGTTTTTT
TRBJ2-7 | TRBV29-1 | TRBD2 | once | CSVDPGGTYEQYF | TGCAGCGTTGATCCGGGGGGGACCTACGAGCAGTACTTC
TRBJ2-3 | TRBV27 | . | . | CASSLWGQGLTDTQYF | TGTGCCAGCAGTTTATGGGGGCAGGGGCTCACAGATACGCAGTATTTT
TRBJ2-5 | TRBV6-7 | TRBD2 | . | CASSYPIRAGGLQGETQYF | TGTGCCAGCAGTTACCCCATACGGGCGGGAGGTCTCCAGGGAGAGACCCAGTACTTC
TRBJ2-7 | TRBV14 | TRBD2 | . | CASSQDTGTRSEQYF | TGTGCCAGCAGCCAAGACACCGGGACTAGGAGCGAGCAGTACTTC
TRBJ1-1 | TRBV6-5 | . | . | CASRPVRVPQTEAFF | TGTGCCAGCAGACCCGTACGCGTTCCCCAAACTGAAGCTTTCTTT
TRBJ1-1 | TRBV9 | . | once | CASSVGDLAPEAFF | TGTGCCAGCAGCGTAGGAGACTTGGCTCCTGAAGCTTTCTTT
TRBJ2-1 | TRBV9 | . | . | CASSVDPRDEQFF | TGTGCCAGCAGCGTCGACCCCCGGGATGAGCAGTTCTTC
TRBJ2-6 | TRBV28 | . | . | CASTMVRDTYLSSGANVLTF | TGTGCCAGCACCATGGTCAGAGACACTTACTTGAGCTCTGGGGCCAACGTCCTGACTTTC
TRBJ2-3 | TRBV2 | TRBD2 | . | CASRQGLAGGSRRISTDTQYF | TGTGCCAGCAGGCAGGGACTAGCGGGAGGGTCTCGGCGTATTAGCACAGATACGCAGTATTTT
TRBJ2-5 | TRBV18 | . | . | CASSQPDGQETQYF | TGTGCCAGCTCACAACCGGACGGACAAGAGACCCAGTACTTC
TRBJ2-1 | TRBV14 | . | few | CASSHEGYSYNEQFF | TGTGCCAGCAGCCATGAGGGTTACTCCTACAATGAGCAGTTCTTC
TRBJ2-1 | TRBV7-2 | . | . | CASSLSSYRDEQFF | TGTGCCAGCAGCCTCAGCTCCTACAGAGATGAGCAGTTCTTC
TRBJ1-3 | TRBV6-1 | . | . | CASHNDRLGNTIYF | TGTGCCAGCCACAATGACAGGCTGGGAAACACCATATATTTT
TRBJ2-7 | TRBV28 | TRBD1 | . | CASSRTGYPEQYF | TGTGCCAGCAGCCGGACAGGGTATCCGGAGCAGTACTTC
TRBJ1-2 | TRBV28 | TRBD1 | . | CASSFATGKEFYGYTF | TGTGCCAGCAGCTTTGCGACAGGGAAGGAGTTCTATGGCTACACCTTC
TRBJ2-3 | TRBV6-5 | . | . | CASSSMDGRGTDTQYF | TGTGCCAGCAGTTCTATGGACGGTAGGGGGACAGATACGCAGTATTTT
TRBJ1-1 | TRBV30 | TRBD1 | . | CAWSRGQGPQRLNTEAFF | TGTGCCTGGAGTAGAGGACAGGGCCCACAACGGCTGAACACTGAAGCTTTCTTT
TRBJ1-1 | TRBV28 | . | . | CASGNTEAFF | TGTGCCTCAGGTAACACTGAAGCTTTCTTT
TRBJ2-7 | TRBV10-3 | TRBD2 | . | CVTGLAGDEQYF | TGTGTCACGGGACTAGCGGGAGACGAGCAGTACTTC
TRBJ2-7 | TRBV28 | . | . | CASSLYVDPGGEQYF | TGTGCCAGCAGTTTATATGTGGACCCCGGGGGAGAGCAGTACTTC
TRBJ2-1 | TRBV9 | . | . | CASSVATTAGHNEQFF | TGTGCCAGCAGCGTAGCTACTACGGCGGGACACAATGAGCAGTTCTTC
TRBJ2-2 | TRBV4-1 | . | . | CASSLTGELFF | TGCGCCAGCAGCTTAACCGGGGAGCTGTTTTTT
TRBJ2-2 | TRBV7-3 | . | . | CASSAGAGELFF | TGTGCCAGCTCGGCAGGGGCCGGGGAGCTGTTTTTT
TRBJ2-7 | TRBV18 | . | . | CASSPPEPGSHEQYF | TGTGCCAGCTCACCACCGGAACCAGGGTCCCACGAGCAGTACTTC
TRBJ1-1 | TRBV4-1 | . | . | CASRQTLNTEAFF | TGCGCCAGTCGACAGACGTTGAACACTGAAGCTTTCTTT
TRBJ2-5 | TRBV5-1 | . | . | CASSFTGPQETQYF | TGCGCCAGCAGCTTCACGGGTCCCCAAGAGACCCAGTACTTC
TRBJ2-1 | TRBV7-6 | . | once | CASSLVAECWGNEQFF | TGTGCCAGCAGCTTAGTGGCAGAGTGCTGGGGCAATGAGCAGTTCTTC
TRBJ2-1 | TRBV18 | TRBD2 | . | CASSPRPGLGDNEQFF | TGTGCCAGCTCACCGCGGCCGGGACTAGGGGACAATGAGCAGTTCTTC
TRBJ2-1 | TRBV18 | . | . | CASSPDRELRGTTNNEQFF | TGTGCCAGCTCTCCAGACAGGGAACTACGGGGGACCACCAACAATGAGCAGTTCTTC
TRBJ2-7 | TRBV28 | TRBD1 | . | CASSLDRGTTYEQYF | TGTGCCAGCAGTTTGGACAGGGGAACAACCTACGAGCAGTACTTC
TRBJ1-2 | TRBV6-5 | TRBD1 | . | CASSYPGQGDYGYTF | TGTGCCAGCAGTTACCCCGGACAGGGGGACTATGGCTACACCTTC
TRBJ2-5 | TRBV30 | . | once | CAWMSGEETQYF | TGTGCCTGGATGTCAGGGGAAGAGACCCAGTACTTC
TRBJ2-1 | TRBV25-1 | . | once | CASRTSLYNEQFF | TGTGCCAGCAGGACTTCCCTCTACAATGAGCAGTTCTTC
TRBJ1-1 | TRBV20-1 | . | . | CSARATEAFF | TGCAGTGCTAGAGCCACTGAAGCTTTCTTT
TRBJ1-1 | TRBV19 | . | . | CATRGESEAFF | TGTGCGACCAGAGGGGAGAGTGAAGCTTTCTTT
TRBJ1-1 | TRBV7-6 | . | . | CASSPLETANTEAFF | TGTGCCAGCAGCCCCCTCGAGACGGCGAACACTGAAGCTTTCTTT
TRBJ2-1 | TRBV4-2 | TRBD2 | . | CASSQGFSGRIMYEQFF | TGTGCCAGCAGCCAAGGATTTAGCGGGAGGATTATGTATGAGCAGTTCTTC